This T cell receptor (beta chain) emerged from a study of T-cell memory formation after mild COVID-19. The overall study: Largely, TCR clusters stayed within a single donor. Findings of the study overall: Memory sampled before infection contained some responding clones, suggesting cross-reactive memory joined.

The CDR3 consists of 16 residues. V was pared by 2 bases and J by 1 base, with 14 bases between. Per germline, CDR1 LGHNA and CDR2 YSLEER. From the 5' RACE reads, TCRdb called clonotypes with MiXCR, one entry per CDR3 protein. The sample yields around 500,000 distinct CDR3 sequences, roughly 20% seen once. A remark on this clonotype: No antigen is known for it.

J is TRBJ1-1 and V is TRBV4-3; D possibly corresponds to TRBD1 (5 bases). The sequence came from an adult woman who had mild COVID-19 (a few samples of this study predate the infection). Cell type and time point are not known. Material for sequencing was PBMCs or a T cell subset sorted from them (not recorded which). Here the CDR3 reads CASSQSRGARNTEAFF. CDR3 nucleotides: TGCGCCAGCAGCCAAAGTAGAGGGGCCAGGAACACTGAAGCTTTCTTT.